This TCR beta chain was sequenced for a study of blood T cells in healthy people across ages (dated by TCRdb to between 2014 and 2017). Study-wide context: Template switching captured roughly one uniquely barcoded TCR beta cDNA molecule per two T cells in model experiments. To avoid experimental bias, donors of different ages were spread randomly across the sequencing lanes. Age-related changes in TCR beta repertoire diversity were measured in the study by deep sequencing normalized with unique cDNA molecular identifiers. The study analyzed two additional independent replicas of 1 million unique cDNA reads from the same blood draw for two donors, one aged 18 to 29 and one aged 80 or older. Donors were grouped into four age groups: young (average 16 years), middle-aged (about 40), aged (approximately 58) and long-lived (around 80).

CDR3 length: 14 amino acids, cysteine to phenylalanine. The read is trimmed to its CDR3 DNA, 42 bases read in frame from base 1. V loses 0 bases of germline sequence and J loses 7 bases, and the interval between the two ends is 10 bases. As encoded in the germline V gene (reference sequence), CDR1 is LNHNV while CDR2 is YYDKDF. Donors were a few dozen systemically healthy Caucasian individuals from Russia aged roughly 6 to 95 years. Each donor gave ten milliliters of peripheral blood, collected into EDTA-treated Vacutainer tubes. Ficoll-Paque density-gradient centrifugation was used to isolate PBMCs, with at least 7 million per sample. Trizol reagent was used to extract total RNA from the PBMCs, yielding at least 5 micrograms per sample. The percentages of naive CD45RAhigh/CD27high T cells were determined by flow cytometry on a PBMC aliquot from every donor. The library was built by means of 5' RACE. TCRdb shows the sequencer as Illumina HiSeq 2500. A second PCR of roughly 6 to 11 cycles was performed with a sample-barcoded 5' primer and a J-beta primer mix. A template-switch 5' adaptor carrying 12 random nucleotides introduced a unique molecular identifier onto each TCR beta cDNA molecule. At least 2.5 million CDR3-containing paired-end reads were obtained from each sample. First-strand cDNA was synthesized from all RNA with the Mint cDNA synthesis kit, primed by a TRBC-specific oligonucleotide. All cDNA was treated with uracil-DNA glycosylase and then went through a first 18-cycle PCR with the universal primers M1SS and BC2_uni_R. In the original analysis: Normalization of each sample was performed by random selection of 1 million high-quality reads, each carrying a distinct molecular identifier. Instead of being binned into consensus sequences, reads that shared molecular identifiers were thrown out. MiTCR, with a Q25 quality threshold and the strictest error-elimination algorithm, was used for CDR3 identification, clonotype clustering and error correction. A nonparametric unseen species model with Euler transformation was used to estimate a lower bound on total TCR beta diversity. The public reads were reanalyzed by TCRdb: fastp trimming at Q25, MiXCR alignment, in-frame beta chains only. Each CDR3 protein gets just one entry, which takes the most common genes and DNA from the rows behind it. The V and J calls were not made by the authors but by TCRdb's processing. This sample has over a million distinct CDR3 sequences in its table, and roughly 40% of those were observed once. The top ten constitute 6.5% to 10% of the sample.

This clonotype has only a few counts. The antigen it binds to is not known. The sample holds no much larger clone one base away, and base qualities are not on file. Overall study results and their limits: Estimates of total diversity based on one million sequenced T cells were regarded as lower bounds and as underestimates. Because the CMV infection status of the donors was unknown, age-related changes in expanded clonotypes may potentially have been confounded. Observed TCR beta diversity correlated strongly with the percentage of naive T cells measured by flow cytometry. Compared with the aged group, more naive CD4+ T cells, fewer expanded clones and increased TCR diversity were shown by the long-lived group, suggesting age selection. Bulk unsorted PBMC profiling prevented conclusive comparison of naive and antigen-experienced compartments. Observed TCR beta diversity per million T cells fell roughly linearly with age, and a significant reduction was already apparent by age about 43.

The chain is assembled from TRBV15 and TRBJ2-1, and TRBD2 may be the D gene, going by 5 matching bases. The specimen sequenced was blood. The clonotype originates from a woman between 18 and 29 years old in good health. The CDR3 region reads CATSRDERTNEQFF. The DNA sequence reads TGTGCCACCAGCAGAGACGAGCGGACGAATGAGCAGTTCTTC.